This T cell receptor (beta chain) stems from a study of graft-versus-host responses after intestinal transplantation. As regards this clone: Its target is not known.

Looked up from germline, CDR1 is SGHDT and CDR2 is YYEEEE. The CDR3 spans 15 residues. J was trimmed by 4 bases and V by 0 bases; bases with no gene match: 3. Findings and caveats of the study: The marrow of recipients harbored GvH clones, and ileum or blood showed some of them first. Clonal ratios of graft-versus-host to host-versus-graft in allografts were high for patients exhibiting graft-donor T cell macrochimerism. Circulating GvH clones peaking coincided with falling HvG clones soon after transplant.

Intraepithelial and lamina propria lymphocytes were released after the graft tissue was processed. Sequencing used immunoSEQ multiplex PCR; TCRdb keeps in-frame clones, though not all of them. The repertoire holds over 60,000 clones, with under 90% as singletons. The chain is built from TRBV5-6 and TRBJ2-7, with 11 bases aligning to TRBD2. This sample comprised ileum tissue, obtained 350 to 400 days after transplant. The TCR comes from a human patient who received an intestinal transplant, so some T cells may come from the graft donor. The DNA of the CDR3 is TGTGCCAGCAGCTTGGTGACTAGCGGGGTATACGAGCAGTACTTC. Its translation: CASSLVTSGVYEQYF.